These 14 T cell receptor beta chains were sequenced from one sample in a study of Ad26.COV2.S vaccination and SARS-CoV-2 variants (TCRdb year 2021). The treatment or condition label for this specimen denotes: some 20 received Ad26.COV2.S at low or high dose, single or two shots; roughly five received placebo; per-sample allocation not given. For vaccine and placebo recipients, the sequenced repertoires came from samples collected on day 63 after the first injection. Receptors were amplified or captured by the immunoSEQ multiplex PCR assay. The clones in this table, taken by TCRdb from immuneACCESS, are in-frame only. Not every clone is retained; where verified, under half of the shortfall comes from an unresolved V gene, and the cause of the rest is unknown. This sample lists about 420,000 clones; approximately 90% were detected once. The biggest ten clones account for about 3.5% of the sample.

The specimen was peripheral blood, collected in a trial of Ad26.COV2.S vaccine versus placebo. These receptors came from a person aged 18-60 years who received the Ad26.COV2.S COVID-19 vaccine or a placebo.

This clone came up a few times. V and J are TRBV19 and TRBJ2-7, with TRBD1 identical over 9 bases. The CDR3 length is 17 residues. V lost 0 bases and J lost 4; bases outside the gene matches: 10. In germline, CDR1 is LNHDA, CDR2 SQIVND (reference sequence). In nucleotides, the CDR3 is TGTGCCAGTAGTATAGATCAAGACCGGGACAGGGTTTACGAGCAGTACTTC. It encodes CASSIDQDRDRVYEQYF.

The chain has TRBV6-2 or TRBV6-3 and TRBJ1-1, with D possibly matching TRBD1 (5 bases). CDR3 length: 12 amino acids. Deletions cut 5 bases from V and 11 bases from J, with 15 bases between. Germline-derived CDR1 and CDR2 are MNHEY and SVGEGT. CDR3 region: CASSDDSLWAFF. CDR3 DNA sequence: TGTGCCAGCAGTGACGACAGCCTTTGGGCTTTCTTT.

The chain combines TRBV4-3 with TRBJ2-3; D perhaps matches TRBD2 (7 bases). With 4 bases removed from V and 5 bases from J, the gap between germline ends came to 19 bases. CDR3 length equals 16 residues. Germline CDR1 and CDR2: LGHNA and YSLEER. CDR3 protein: CASSPGGPWRKDTQYF. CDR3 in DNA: TGCGCCAGCAGCCCCGGGGGGCCGTGGAGGAAAGATACGCAGTATTTT.

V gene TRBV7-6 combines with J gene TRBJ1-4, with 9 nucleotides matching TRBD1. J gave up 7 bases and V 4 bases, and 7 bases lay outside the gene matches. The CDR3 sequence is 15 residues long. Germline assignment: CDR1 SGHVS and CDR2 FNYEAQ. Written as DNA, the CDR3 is TGTGCCAGCAGCTCACAGACAGGGGGGAGTGAAAAACTGTTTTTT. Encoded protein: CASSSQTGGSEKLFF.

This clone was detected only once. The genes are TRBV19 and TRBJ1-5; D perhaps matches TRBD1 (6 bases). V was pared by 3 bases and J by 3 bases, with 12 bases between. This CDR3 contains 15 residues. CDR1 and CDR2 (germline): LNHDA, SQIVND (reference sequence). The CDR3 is CASSMRGAFNQPQHF. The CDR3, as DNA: TGTGCCAGTAGTATGAGGGGGGCTTTCAATCAGCCCCAGCATTTT.

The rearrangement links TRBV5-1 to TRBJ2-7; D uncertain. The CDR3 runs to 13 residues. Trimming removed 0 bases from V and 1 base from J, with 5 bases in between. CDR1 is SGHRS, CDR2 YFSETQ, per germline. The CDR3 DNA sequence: TGCGCCAGCAGCTTGGAACAGTCCTACGAGCAGTACTTC. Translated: CASSLEQSYEQYF.

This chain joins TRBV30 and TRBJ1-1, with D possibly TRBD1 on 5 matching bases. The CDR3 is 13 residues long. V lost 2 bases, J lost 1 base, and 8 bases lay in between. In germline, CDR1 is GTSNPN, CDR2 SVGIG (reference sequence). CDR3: CAWSITGNTEAFF. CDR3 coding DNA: TGTGCCTGGAGTATAACAGGGAACACTGAAGCTTTCTTT. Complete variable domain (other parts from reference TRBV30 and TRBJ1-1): SQTIHQWPATLVQPVGSPLSLECTVEGTSNPNLYWYRQAAGRGLQLLFYSVGIGQISSEVPQNLSASRPQDRQFILSSKKLLLSDSGFYLCAWSITGNTEAFFGQGTRLTVV.

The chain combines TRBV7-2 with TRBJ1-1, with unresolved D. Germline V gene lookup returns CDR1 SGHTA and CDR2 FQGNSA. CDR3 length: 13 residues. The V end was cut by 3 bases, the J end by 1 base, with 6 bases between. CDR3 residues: CASSFRGNTEAFF. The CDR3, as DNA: TGTGCCAGCAGCTTCCGTGGGAACACTGAAGCTTTCTTT.

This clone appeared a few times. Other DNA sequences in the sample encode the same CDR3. The DNA of the CDR3 is TGTGCCAGCAGCCAAGATTTGAATCAGCCCCAGCATTTT. Amino acids: CASSQDLNQPQHF. This chain joins TRBV3-1 (or the pseudogene TRBV3-2) and TRBJ1-5; no definite D call. The germline V gene has CDR1 LGHDT and CDR2 YNNKEL (reference sequence). CDR3 length equals 13 residues. V was cut by 0 bases and J by 4 bases, with 4 bases left in between.

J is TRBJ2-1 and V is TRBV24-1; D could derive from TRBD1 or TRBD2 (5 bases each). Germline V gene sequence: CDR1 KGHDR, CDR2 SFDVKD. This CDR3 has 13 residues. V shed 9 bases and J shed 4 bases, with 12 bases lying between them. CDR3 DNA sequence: TGTGCCACCGCCCCGGGGCAGTACAATGAGCAGTTCTTC. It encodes CATAPGQYNEQFF.

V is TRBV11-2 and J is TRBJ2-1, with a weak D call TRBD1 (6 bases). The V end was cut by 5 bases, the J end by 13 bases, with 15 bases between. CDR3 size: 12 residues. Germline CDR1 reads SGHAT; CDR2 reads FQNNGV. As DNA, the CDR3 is TGTGCCAGCAGCCTCCCCAGGGGAAATCAGTTCTTC. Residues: CASSLPRGNQFF.

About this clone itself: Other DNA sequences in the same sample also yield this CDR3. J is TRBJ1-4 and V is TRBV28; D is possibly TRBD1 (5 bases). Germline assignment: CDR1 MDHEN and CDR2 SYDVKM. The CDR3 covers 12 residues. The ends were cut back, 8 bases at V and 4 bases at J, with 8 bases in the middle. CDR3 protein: CASRQGNEKLFF. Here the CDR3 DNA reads TGTGCCAGCCGTCAGGGTAATGAAAAACTGTTTTTT.

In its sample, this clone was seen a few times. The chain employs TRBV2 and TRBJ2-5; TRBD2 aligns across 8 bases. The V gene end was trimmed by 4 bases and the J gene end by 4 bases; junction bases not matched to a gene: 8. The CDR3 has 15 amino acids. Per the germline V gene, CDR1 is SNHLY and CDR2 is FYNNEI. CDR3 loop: CASSVGRGVGETQYF. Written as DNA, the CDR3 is TGTGCCAGCAGTGTTGGGCGGGGGGTCGGAGAGACCCAGTACTTC.

The CDR3 DNA reads TGTGCCAGCAGTAAGTACAACACTGAAGCTTTCTTT. It specifies CASSKYNTEAFF. The V call is TRBV6-2 or TRBV6-3, the J call TRBJ1-1; D is ambiguous. The CDR3 sequence is 12 residues long. Trimming pared 5 bases from V and 2 bases from J, leaving 6 bases between. CDR1 and CDR2 from the germline V gene are MNHEY and SVGEGT.